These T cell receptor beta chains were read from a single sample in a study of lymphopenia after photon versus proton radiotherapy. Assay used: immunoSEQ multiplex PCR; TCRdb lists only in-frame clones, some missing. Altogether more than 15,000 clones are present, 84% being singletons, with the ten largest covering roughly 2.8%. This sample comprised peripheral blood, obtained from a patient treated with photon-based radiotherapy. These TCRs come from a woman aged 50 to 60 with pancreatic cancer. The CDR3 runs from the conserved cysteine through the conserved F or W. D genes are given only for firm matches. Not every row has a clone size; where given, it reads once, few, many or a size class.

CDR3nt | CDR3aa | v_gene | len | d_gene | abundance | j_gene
TGTGCCAGCAGCTTAGGGGGCGGGACTCAGCCCCAGCATTTT | CASSLGGGTQPQHF | TRBV7-2 | 14 | NA | NA | TRBJ1-5
TGTGCCAGCAGTTTTCGCCCGGGACTAGCGGGATCCCGTTCCTACAATGAGCAGTTCTTC | CASSFRPGLAGSRSYNEQFF | TRBV28 | 20 | TRBD2 | NA | TRBJ2-1
TGTGCCAGCAGCTTAGGGGCGGGTAATAGCAATCAGCCCCAGCATTTT | CASSLGAGNSNQPQHF | TRBV11-2 | 16 | NA | NA | TRBJ1-5
TGTGCCAGTAGTATTGGGATTTCCTACGAGCAGTACTTC | CASSIGISYEQYF | TRBV19 | 13 | NA | NA | TRBJ2-7
TGTGCCAGCAGCCCAGGAAGGCTAGCGGGAGGGGGTGGAGATACGCAGTATTTT | CASSPGRLAGGGGDTQYF | TRBV28 | 18 | TRBD2 | NA | TRBJ2-3
TGTGCCAGCAGCTTTCAACTTCTCACAGATACGCAGTATTTT | CASSFQLLTDTQYF | TRBV7-6 | 14 | NA | once | TRBJ2-3
TGTGCCAGCAGCTTAACAGTTACCTCCTACGAGCAGTACTTC | CASSLTVTSYEQYF | TRBV7-9 | 14 | NA | NA | TRBJ2-7
TGCGCCAGCTCAACCCCCCGCACAGGGCTCGATGAGCAGTTCTTC | CASSTPRTGLDEQFF | TRBV5-1 | 15 | NA | NA | TRBJ2-1
TGTGCCAGTAGTCCGACAGCAGGGGCATTAGATACGCAGTATTTT | CASSPTAGALDTQYF | TRBV19 | 15 | NA | NA | TRBJ2-3
TGTGCCAGCAGTTACTCAGTTGCGGATACGCAGTATTTT | CASSYSVADTQYF | TRBV6-6 | 13 | NA | NA | TRBJ2-3
TGCGCCAGCAGAAAGACTAGCGGGACCTCATCCTACAATGAGCAGTTCTTC | CASRKTSGTSSYNEQFF | TRBV10-2 | 17 | TRBD2 | once | TRBJ2-1
TGTGCCAGCAGCTTAGCCTTAATAGTCCGACCCTACAATGAGCAGTTCTTC | CASSLALIVRPYNEQFF | TRBV7-2 | 17 | NA | NA | TRBJ2-1
TGTGCCAGCAGCTCGGGACAGGGAGCCCTTAACACCGGGGAGCTGTTTTTT | CASSSGQGALNTGELFF | TRBV11-2 | 17 | TRBD1 | few | TRBJ2-2
TGTGCCTGGAGTGCCGTAGGTCCCCAACCCTACGAGCAGTACTTC | CAWSAVGPQPYEQYF | TRBV30 | 15 | NA | NA | TRBJ2-7
TGTGCCAGCAGCCCGGTCGGGGGGGAAAAACTGTTTTTT | CASSPVGGEKLFF | TRBV5-4 | 13 | NA | NA | TRBJ1-4
TGTGCCAGCAGTTTAAATCCAGGGGATCACTATGGCTACACCTTC | CASSLNPGDHYGYTF | TRBV28 | 15 | NA | NA | TRBJ1-2
TGTGCCAGCAGGGGGCTAGCGGAGCACAATGAGCAGTTCTTC | CASRGLAEHNEQFF | TRBV7-9 | 14 | TRBD2 | NA | TRBJ2-1
TGTGCCATCAGTGAGTCGACTCGTCGGAGCTCCTACAATGAGCAGTTCTTC | CAISESTRRSSYNEQFF | TRBV10-3 | 17 | NA | NA | TRBJ2-1
TGCGCCAGCAGCTTGGCTCCGGGACTAGCGGGAGGTGAGACCCAGTACTTC | CASSLAPGLAGGETQYF | TRBV5-1 | 17 | TRBD2 | NA | TRBJ2-5
TGTGCCAGCAGCCAAGAGACCGGTTCAACTAATGAAAAACTGTTTTTT | CASSQETGSTNEKLFF | TRBV4-2 | 16 | NA | NA | TRBJ1-4
TGTGCCAGCAGTTTCAGGGGCGAGCAGTACTTC | CASSFRGEQYF | TRBV27 | 11 | NA | NA | TRBJ2-7
TGTGCCAGCAGCTCGGGGATGCAGGACCAAGAGACCCAGTACTTC | CASSSGMQDQETQYF | TRBV7-9 | 15 | NA | once | TRBJ2-5
TGCGCCAGCTCTGGCGGGGGGGGAGCATCTACAGATACGCAGTATTTT | CASSGGGGASTDTQYF | TRBV4-1 | 16 | TRBD2 | NA | TRBJ2-3
TGTGCCAGCAGCTCCCCACTCAATGAGCAGTTCTTC | CASSSPLNEQFF | TRBV7-9 | 12 | NA | once | TRBJ2-1
TGCGCCAGCAGCCAAGGGACTAGCGAAATGTACGAGCAGTACTTC | CASSQGTSEMYEQYF | TRBV4-3 | 15 | TRBD2 | NA | TRBJ2-7
TGTGCCAGCAGTTCCCCAGGACAGGGGGCTCACAATGAGCAGTTCTTC | CASSSPGQGAHNEQFF | TRBV28 | 16 | TRBD1 | NA | TRBJ2-1
TGTGCCAGCTCACCACAGTTCAGCACTGAAGCTTTCTTT | CASSPQFSTEAFF | TRBV18 | 13 | NA | NA | TRBJ1-1
TGTGCCAGTAGGGTTGGTAGCGGGTACAATGAGCAGTTCTTC | CASRVGSGYNEQFF | TRBV19 | 14 | TRBD2 | NA | TRBJ2-1
TGTGCCAGCAGCGCATTGGAGGGGGGGCAGTTCTTC | CASSALEGGQFF | TRBV9 | 12 | NA | NA | TRBJ2-1
TGCGCCAGCAGCCAAGAGGGACAGGGAGGGTTCGAAAAACTGTTTTTT | CASSQEGQGGFEKLFF | TRBV4-1 | 16 | TRBD1 | NA | TRBJ1-4
TGTGCCAGCAGTCCCGGGACCCATGGCTACACCTTC | CASSPGTHGYTF | TRBV27 | 12 | NA | NA | TRBJ1-2
TGTGCCAGTAGTATAGTGGACTCAGAGACCTATGGCTACACCTTC | CASSIVDSETYGYTF | TRBV19 | 15 | NA | NA | TRBJ1-2
TGTGCCAGCAGCTTAGAGCGAAGCGGGCCTAGGGGCAATGAGCAGTTCTTC | CASSLERSGPRGNEQFF | TRBV7-2 | 17 | NA | NA | TRBJ2-1